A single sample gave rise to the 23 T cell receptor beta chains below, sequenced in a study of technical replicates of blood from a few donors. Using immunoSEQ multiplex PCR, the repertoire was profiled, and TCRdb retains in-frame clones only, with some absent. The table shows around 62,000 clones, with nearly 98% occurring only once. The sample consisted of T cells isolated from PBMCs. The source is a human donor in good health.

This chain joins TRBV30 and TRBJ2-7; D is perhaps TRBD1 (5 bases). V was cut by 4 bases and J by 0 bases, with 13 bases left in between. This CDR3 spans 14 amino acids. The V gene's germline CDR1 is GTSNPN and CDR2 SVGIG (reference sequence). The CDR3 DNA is TGTGCCTGGACTCGACAGTTAAACTCCTACGAGCAGTACTTC. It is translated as CAWTRQLNSYEQYF.

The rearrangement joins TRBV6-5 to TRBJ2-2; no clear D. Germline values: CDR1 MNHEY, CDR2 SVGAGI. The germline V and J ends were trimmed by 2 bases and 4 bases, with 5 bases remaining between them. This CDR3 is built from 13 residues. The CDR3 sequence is CASSYRVTGELFF. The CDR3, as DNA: TGTGCCAGCAGTTACCGAGTCACCGGGGAGCTGTTTTTT.

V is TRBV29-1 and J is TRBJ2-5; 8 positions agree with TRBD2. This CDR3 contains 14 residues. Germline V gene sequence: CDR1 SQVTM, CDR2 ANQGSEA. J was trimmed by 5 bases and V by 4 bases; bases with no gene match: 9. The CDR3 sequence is CSVVWLRGVETQYF. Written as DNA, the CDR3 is TGCAGCGTTGTTTGGTTGCGGGGGGTGGAGACCCAGTACTTC.

The CDR3 DNA follows: TGTGCCAGCAGCCCCTTAACCTCACTAGCGTCAGATACGCAGTATTTT. As protein: CASSPLTSLASDTQYF. The J gene is TRBJ2-3, the V gene TRBV7-6; 7 bases match TRBD2. Germline V gene lookup returns CDR1 SGHVS and CDR2 FNYEAQ. V shed 5 bases, J shed 4 bases, and the junction held 12 bases outside the gene matches. The CDR3 runs 16 residues.

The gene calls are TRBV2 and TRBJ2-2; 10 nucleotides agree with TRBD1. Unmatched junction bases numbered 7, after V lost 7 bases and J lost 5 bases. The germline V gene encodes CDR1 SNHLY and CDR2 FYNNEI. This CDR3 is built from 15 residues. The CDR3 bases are TGTGCCAGCATTGGACAGGGGGGTATAACCGGGGAGCTGTTTTTT. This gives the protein CASIGQGGITGELFF. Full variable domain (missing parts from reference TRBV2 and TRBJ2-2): EPEVTQTPSHQVTQMGQEVILRCVPISNHLYFYWYRQILGQKVEFLVSFYNNEISEKSEIFDDQFSVERPDGSNFTLKIRSTKLEDSAMYFCASIGQGGITGELFFGEGSRLTVL.

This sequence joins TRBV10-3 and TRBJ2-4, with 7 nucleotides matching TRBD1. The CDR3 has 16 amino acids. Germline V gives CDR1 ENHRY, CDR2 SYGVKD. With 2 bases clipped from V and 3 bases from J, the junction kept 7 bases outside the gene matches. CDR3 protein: CAISEEQGPVKNIQYF. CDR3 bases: TGTGCCATCAGTGAGGAACAGGGGCCGGTCAAAAACATTCAGTACTTC.

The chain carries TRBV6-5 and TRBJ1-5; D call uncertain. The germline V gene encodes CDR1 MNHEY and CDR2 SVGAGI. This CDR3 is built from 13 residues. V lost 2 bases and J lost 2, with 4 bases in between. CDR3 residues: CASSYEGNQPQHF. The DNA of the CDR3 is TGTGCCAGCAGTTACGAGGGCAATCAGCCCCAGCATTTT.

CDR3 region: CASSLVHFQFEAFF. The CDR3 region has the DNA TGTGCCAGCAGCTTAGTACATTTCCAGTTTGAAGCTTTCTTT. V is TRBV7-9 and J is TRBJ1-1; D remains unclear. Trimming took off 1 base at V and 7 bases at J, with 13 bases between the two ends. The CDR3 has 14 amino acids. CDR1 and CDR2 from the germline V gene are SEHNR and FQNEAQ (reference sequence).

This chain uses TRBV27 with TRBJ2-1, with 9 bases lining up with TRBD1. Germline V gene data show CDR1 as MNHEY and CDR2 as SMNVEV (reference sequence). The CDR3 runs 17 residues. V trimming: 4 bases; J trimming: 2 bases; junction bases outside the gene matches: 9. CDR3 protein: CASSSWDRARPYNEQFF. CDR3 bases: TGTGCCAGCAGTTCTTGGGACAGGGCCCGACCCTACAATGAGCAGTTCTTC.

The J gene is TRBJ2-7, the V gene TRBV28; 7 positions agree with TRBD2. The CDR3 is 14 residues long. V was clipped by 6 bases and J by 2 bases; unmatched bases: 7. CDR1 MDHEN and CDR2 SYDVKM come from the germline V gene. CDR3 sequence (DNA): TGTGCCAGCAGCAGCGCTAGCGGTCCCTACGAGCAGTACTTC. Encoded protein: CASSSASGPYEQYF.

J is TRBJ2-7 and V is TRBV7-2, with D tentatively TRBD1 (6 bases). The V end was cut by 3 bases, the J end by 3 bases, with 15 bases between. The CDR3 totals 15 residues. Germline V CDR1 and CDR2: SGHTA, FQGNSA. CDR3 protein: CASSFVHREFYEQYF. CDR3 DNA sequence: TGTGCCAGCAGCTTTGTTCACAGGGAATTCTACGAGCAGTACTTC.

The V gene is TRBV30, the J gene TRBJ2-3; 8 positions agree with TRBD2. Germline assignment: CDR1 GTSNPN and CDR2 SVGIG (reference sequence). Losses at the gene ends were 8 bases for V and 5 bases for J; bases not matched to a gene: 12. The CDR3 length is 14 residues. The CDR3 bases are TGTGCCCGATCGGGACTAGGGGTTTTAGATACGCAGTATTTT. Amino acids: CARSGLGVLDTQYF. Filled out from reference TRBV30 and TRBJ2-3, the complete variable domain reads SQTIHQWPATLVQPVGSPLSLECTVEGTSNPNLYWYRQAAGRGLQLLFYSVGIGQISSEVPQNLSASRPQDRQFILSSKKLLLSDSGFYLCARSGLGVLDTQYFGPGTRLTVL.

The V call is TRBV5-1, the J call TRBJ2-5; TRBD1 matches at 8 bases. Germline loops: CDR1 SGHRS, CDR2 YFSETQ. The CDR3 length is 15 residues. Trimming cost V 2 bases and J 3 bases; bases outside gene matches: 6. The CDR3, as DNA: TGCGCCAGCAGCTTTTCCGGGACAGGTGAAGAGACCCAGTACTTC. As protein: CASSFSGTGEETQYF.

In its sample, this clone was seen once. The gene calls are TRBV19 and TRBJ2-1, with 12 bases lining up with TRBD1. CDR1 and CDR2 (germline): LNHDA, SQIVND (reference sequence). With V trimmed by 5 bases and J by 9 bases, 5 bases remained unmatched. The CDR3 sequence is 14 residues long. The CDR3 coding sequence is TGTGCCAGTAGTGTGGGACAGGGGGCTGGTGAGCAGTTCTTC. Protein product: CASSVGQGAGEQFF.

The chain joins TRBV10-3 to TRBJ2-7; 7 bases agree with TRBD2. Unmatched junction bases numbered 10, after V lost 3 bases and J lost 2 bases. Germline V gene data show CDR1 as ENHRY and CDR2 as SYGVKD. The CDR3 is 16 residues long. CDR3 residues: CAISEIIAGPAYEQYF. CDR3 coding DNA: TGTGCCATCAGTGAAATAATAGCGGGTCCTGCCTACGAGCAGTACTTC.

The CDR3 DNA is TGTGCCAGCAGTGGGGACACCGATACGCAGTATTTT. It codes for CASSGDTDTQYF. The chain recombines TRBV2 with TRBJ2-3, with D possibly being TRBD1 (6 bases). The CDR3 runs 12 residues. Germline V gives CDR1 SNHLY, CDR2 FYNNEI. V dropped 4 bases and J dropped 6 bases, with 8 bases sitting between them.

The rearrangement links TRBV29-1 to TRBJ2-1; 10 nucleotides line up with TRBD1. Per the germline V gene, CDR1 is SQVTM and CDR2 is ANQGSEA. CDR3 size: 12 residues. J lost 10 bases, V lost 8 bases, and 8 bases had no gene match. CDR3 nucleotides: TGCAGCACGACAGGGGGCCGTCGAGAGCAGTTCTTC. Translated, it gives CSTTGGRREQFF.

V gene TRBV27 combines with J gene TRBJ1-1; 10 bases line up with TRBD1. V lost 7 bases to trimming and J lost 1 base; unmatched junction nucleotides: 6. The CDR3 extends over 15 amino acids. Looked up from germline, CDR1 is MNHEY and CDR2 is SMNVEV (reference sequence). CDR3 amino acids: CASKSDRGSNTEAFF. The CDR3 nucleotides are TGTGCCAGCAAGTCGGACAGGGGGTCGAACACTGAAGCTTTCTTT.

Here the CDR3 DNA reads TGTGCCAGCAGCCGACGACAGGGGGTAGGACTCGGGGAGCTGTTTTTT. Its protein product is CASSRRQGVGLGELFF. This sequence joins TRBV5-4 and TRBJ2-2, with 9 bases aligning to TRBD1. With V trimmed by 4 bases and J by 7 bases, 11 bases remained unmatched. Germline V gene sequence: CDR1 SGHNT, CDR2 YYREEE (reference sequence). This CDR3 has 16 amino acids.

In nucleotides, the CDR3 is TGTGCCTGGAGTGGACAGGGTCACTCACCCCTCCACTTT. Translated: CAWSGQGHSPLHF. The chain is built from TRBV30 and TRBJ1-6, with TRBD1 matching 7 bases. V dropped 1 base and J dropped 10; count of bases not matched to a gene: 4. The CDR3 contains 13 residues. Germline V lookup: CDR1 GTSNPN, CDR2 SVGIG (reference sequence).

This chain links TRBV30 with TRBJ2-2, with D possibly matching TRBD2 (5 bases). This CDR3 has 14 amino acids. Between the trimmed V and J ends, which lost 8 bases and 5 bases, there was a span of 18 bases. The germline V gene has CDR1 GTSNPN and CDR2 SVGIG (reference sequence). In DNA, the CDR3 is TGTGCCGCGCGCTTGGGTAGGGAGACCGGGGAGCTGTTTTTT. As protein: CAARLGRETGELFF.

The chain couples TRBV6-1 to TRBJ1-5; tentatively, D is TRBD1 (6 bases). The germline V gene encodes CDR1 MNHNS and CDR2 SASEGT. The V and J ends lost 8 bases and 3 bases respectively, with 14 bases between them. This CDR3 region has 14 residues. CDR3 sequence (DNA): TGTGCCAGCCTACAGGGCCCACTCAATCAGCCCCAGCATTTT. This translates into CASLQGPLNQPQHF.

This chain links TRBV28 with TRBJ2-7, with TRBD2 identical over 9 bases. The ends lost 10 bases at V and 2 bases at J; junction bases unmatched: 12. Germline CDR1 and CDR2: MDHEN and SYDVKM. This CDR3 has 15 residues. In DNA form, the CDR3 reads TGTGCCACCACTTTCCCGACTAGCGGAACCTACGAGCAGTACTTC. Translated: CATTFPTSGTYEQYF.